This TCR beta chain was profiled in a study of identical twins. A universal primer site was added by template switching, and unique molecular identifiers were carried by the cDNA. TCRdb re-called the 5' RACE reads with MiXCR, one entry per CDR3 protein. Found here are some 560,000 distinct CDR3 sequences, approximately 10% of them singletons; the top ten hold more than 2.5%. Ten or more counts support this clonotype. V trimming: 0 bases; J trimming: 3 bases; junction bases outside the gene matches: 12. Per germline, CDR1 MGHRA and CDR2 YSYEKL. The CDR3 sequence is 18 residues long. This sample also belongs to another study, concerning yellow fever vaccine responses in identical twins.

The clonotype comes from a woman between 18 and 29 years old in good health. The sequencing input was PBMCs. This chain connects TRBV4-1 to TRBJ1-1; 8 bases match TRBD1. Written as DNA, the CDR3 is TGCGCCAGCAGCCAAGACCCCCAGGGGGCAAATAGGTACACTGAAGCTTTCTTT. Protein: CASSQDPQGANRYTEAFF.